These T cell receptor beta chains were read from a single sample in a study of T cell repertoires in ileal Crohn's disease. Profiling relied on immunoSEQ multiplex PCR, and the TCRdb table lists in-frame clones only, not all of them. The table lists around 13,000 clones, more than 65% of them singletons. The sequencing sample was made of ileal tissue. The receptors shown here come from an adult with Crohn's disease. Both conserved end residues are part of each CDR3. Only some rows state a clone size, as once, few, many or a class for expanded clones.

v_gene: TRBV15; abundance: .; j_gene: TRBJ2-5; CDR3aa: CATSRDNGETQYF
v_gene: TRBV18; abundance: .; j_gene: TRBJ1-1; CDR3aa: CASSRVNTEAFF
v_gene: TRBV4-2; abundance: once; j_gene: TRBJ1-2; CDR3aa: CASSLGQGATLGYTF
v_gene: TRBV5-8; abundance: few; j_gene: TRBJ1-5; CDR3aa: CASSFSGLSQPQHF
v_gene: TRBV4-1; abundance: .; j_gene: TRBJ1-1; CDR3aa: CASSQDQGLGTEAFF
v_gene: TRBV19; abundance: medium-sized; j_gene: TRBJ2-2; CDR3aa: CASSISRTTGELFF
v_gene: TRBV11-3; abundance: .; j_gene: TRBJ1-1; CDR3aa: CASQETRNTEAFF
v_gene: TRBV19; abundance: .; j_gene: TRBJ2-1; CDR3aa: CASSSQGRVNEQFF
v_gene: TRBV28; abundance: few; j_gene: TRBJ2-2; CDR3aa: CASSLGGLELFF
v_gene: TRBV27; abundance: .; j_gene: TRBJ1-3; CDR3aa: CASSLFPQGPGNTIYF
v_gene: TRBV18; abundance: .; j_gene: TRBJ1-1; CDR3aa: CASSPQSQEAFF
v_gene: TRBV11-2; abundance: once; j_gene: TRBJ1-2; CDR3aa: CASSLNGGYGYTF
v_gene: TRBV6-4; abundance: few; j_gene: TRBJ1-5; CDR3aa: CASSDRRVNSNQPQHF
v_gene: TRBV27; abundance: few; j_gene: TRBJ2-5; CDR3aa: CASSPYDTQETQYF
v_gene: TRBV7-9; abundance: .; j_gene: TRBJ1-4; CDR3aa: CASSLEGIEKLFF
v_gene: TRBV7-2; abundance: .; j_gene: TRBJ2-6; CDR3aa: CASSPPWGARTGANVLTF
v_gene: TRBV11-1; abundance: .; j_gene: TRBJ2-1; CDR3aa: CASSRDRGNEQFF
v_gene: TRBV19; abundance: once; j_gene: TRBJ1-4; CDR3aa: CASSIGQGAEKLFF
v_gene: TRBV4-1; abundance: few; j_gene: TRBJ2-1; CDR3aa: CASSQLTSGGGPGEQFF
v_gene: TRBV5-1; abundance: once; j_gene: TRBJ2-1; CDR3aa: CASNANSEQFF
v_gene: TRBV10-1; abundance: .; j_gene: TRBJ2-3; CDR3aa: CASSATDLRTDTQYF
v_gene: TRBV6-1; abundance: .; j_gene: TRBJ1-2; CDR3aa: CASRQGADYGYTF
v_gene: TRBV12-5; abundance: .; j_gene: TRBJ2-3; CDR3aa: CASGLVARGTQYF
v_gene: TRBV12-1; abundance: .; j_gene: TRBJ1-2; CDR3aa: CASRGRENGYTF
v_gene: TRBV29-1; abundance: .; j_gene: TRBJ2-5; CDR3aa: CSVTGQGDETQYF
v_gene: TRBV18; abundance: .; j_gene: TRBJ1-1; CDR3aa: CASSPGGQGTEAFF
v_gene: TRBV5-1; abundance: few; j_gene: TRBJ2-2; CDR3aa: CASSPLSDRVRELFF
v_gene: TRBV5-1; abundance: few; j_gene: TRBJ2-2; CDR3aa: CASRTGGNTGELFF
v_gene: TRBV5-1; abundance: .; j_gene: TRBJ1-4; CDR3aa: CASSLGALGSEKLFF
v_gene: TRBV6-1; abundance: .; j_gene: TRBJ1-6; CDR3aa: CASTRKDSQNSPLHF
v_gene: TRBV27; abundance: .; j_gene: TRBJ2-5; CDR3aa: CASSQRGRYQETQYF
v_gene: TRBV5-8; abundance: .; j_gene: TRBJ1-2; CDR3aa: CASSRDRANYGYTF
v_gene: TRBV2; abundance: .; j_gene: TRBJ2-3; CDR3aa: CASRKGQASTDTQYF
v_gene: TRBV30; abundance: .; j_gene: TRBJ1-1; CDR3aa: CAWSVGYRGAEAFF
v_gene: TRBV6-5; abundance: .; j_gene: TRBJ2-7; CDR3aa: CASRQTSGEQYF
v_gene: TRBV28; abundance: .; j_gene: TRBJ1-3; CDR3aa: CASSTKSGGAGTSSGNTIYF
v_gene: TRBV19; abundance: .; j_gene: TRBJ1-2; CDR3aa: CASRDRDYGYTF
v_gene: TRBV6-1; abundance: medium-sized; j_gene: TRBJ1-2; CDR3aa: CASSGPDPYGYTF
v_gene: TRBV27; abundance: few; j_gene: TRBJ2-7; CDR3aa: CASSLGSGGSYEQYF
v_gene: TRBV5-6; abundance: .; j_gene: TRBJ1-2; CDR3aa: CASSLGLTHREDTF
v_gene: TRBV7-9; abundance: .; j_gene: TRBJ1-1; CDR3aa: CASSLRAAGTEAFF
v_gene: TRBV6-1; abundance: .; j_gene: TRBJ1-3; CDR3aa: CASSETGGLSGNTIYF